A selection of T cell receptor beta chains follows, all from one sample in a study of blood T cell repertoires in COVID-19. TCRdb's copy holds only in-frame clones and misses some; the assay was immunoSEQ multiplex PCR. The sample comprises 200,000 to 250,000 clones, around 80% of which are singletons, and 2.9% rests with the top ten. The material sequenced was peripheral blood. These receptors all come from a man between 45 and 60 years old with active or convalescent COVID-19. Each CDR3 is given with its conserved first and last residue.

>TRBV28
CASSPLFGMASGANVLTF
>TRBV19
CASSDGGGLRQPQHF
>TRBV6-6
CASRAIGLGGTGELFF
>TRBV15
CATSRSQLAGVVTDTQYF
>TRBV28
CASRVPGLGMNTEAFF
>TRBV2
CASRDRWLTNVLTF
>TRBV13
CASSFGGTANIQYF
>TRBV14
CASSQSPGLAGGPYGELFF
>TRBV18
CASSPLTQEGEKLFF
>TRBV10-3
CAISEFESGGYTF
>TRBV4-3
CASSQDGNPNYGYTF
>TRBV21-1
CASSKVTRISNQPQHF
>TRBV3-1/TRBV3-2
CASSQGLAGGHSTDTQYF
>TRBV9
CASSSDTHSNQPQHF
>TRBV6-5
CASSYSRGGSDYEQYF
>TRBV5-4
CASSETGNYGYTF
>TRBV9
CASSVALPTDTQYF
>TRBV7-2
CASSFGGRYTEAFF
>TRBV9
CASSEGDRGIRTEAFF
>TRBV4-3
CASSQGTRRDTQYF
>TRBV29-1
CSAVGQVNTEAFF
>TRBV5-5
CASSLVEETQYF
>TRBV30
CAWGDRPMNTEAFF
>TRBV19
CASSNRQDGYTF
>TRBV6-6
CASSRQAQGAHQPQHF
>TRBV19
CASSTGLAATDTQYF
>TRBV6-2/TRBV6-3
CASSSHIPNTEAFF
>TRBV6-5
CASSYSNPSGSNEQFF
>TRBV6-5
CASSLGPTSGEKLFF
>TRBV4-1
CASSQGGGVYGYTF
>TRBV5-1
CASSFGSTGGLEQYF
>TRBV28
CASSLGGKNTEAFF
>TRBV2
CASSGPGTSGSRSDTQYF
>TRBV28
CASSWTSGWGDNYEQYF
>TRBV28
CASSLSGVGANVLTF
>TRBV7-9
CASSFGRGPDTQYF
>TRBV30
CAWSVLKTGILETQYF
>TRBV3-1/TRBV3-2
CASNEQGANYGYTF
>TRBV19
CASRSPTGSWVSNQPQHF
>TRBV5-4
CASSLEASGPYEQYF
>TRBV4-1
CASSQDGGSEAFF
>TRBV3-1/TRBV3-2
CASSQVTAGGSEQYF
>TRBV13
CASSPQGSIGNTIYF
>TRBV18
CASSLAGGPYEQYF
>TRBV7-9
CASRDRENYGYTF
>TRBV11-2
CASTQQGFEAFF
>TRBV10-3
CAMSSGTGGYGTEAFF
>TRBV5-1
CASSLRGGQLARNTIYF
>TRBV19
CASSKRQTYEQYF
>TRBV7-2
CASRSGGAVETQYF
>TRBV27
CASREGSGVRYEQYF
>TRBV5-4
CASSLGNAGPNEQFF
>TRBV5-1
CASSPPIDNEQFF
>TRBV3-1/TRBV3-2
CASSAGLAGGQSSYPHNEQFF
>TRBV10-3
CAISGTGNQPQHF
>TRBV28
CASSPSTAHSNQPQHF
>TRBV28
CASRPTGANSPLHF
>TRBV7-9
CASSFPPGVYEQYF
>TRBV24-1
CATSDRGTSAWGGETQYF
>TRBV10-2
CASSEPLQLKTGLNF